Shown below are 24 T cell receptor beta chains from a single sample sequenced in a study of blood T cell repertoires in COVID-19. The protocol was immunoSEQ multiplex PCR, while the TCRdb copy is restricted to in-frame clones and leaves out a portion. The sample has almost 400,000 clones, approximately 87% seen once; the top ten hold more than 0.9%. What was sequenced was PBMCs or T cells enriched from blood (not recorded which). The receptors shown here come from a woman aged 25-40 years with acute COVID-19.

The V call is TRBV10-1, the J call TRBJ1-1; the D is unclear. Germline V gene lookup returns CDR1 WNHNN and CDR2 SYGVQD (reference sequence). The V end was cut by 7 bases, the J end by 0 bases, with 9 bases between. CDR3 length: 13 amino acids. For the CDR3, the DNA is TGCGCCAGCAAACGGTTCATGAACACTGAAGCTTTCTTT. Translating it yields CASKRFMNTEAFF.

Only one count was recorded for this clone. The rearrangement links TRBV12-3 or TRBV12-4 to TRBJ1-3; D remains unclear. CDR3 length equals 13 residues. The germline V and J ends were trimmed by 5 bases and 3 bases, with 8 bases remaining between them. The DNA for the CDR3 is TGTGCCAGCAGTCCGACTAATGGAAACACCATATATTTT. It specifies CASSPTNGNTIYF.

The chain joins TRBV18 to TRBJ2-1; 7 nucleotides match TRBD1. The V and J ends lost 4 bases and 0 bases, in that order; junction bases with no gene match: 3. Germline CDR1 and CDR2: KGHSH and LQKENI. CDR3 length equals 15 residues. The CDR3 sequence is CASSHRDSSYNEQFF. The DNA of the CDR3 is TGTGCCAGCTCACACCGGGACAGCTCCTACAATGAGCAGTTCTTC. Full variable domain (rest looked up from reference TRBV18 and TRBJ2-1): NAGVMQNPRHLVRRRGQEARLRCSPMKGHSHVYWYRQLPEEGLKFMVYLQKENIIDESGMPKERFSAEFPKEGPSILRIQQVVRGDSAAYFCASSHRDSSYNEQFFGPGTRLTVL.

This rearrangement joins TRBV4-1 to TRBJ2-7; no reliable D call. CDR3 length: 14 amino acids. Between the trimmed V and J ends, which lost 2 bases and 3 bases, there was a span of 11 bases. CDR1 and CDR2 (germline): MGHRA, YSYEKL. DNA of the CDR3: TGCGCCAGCAGCCAACCCGAGACATACTACGAGCAGTACTTC. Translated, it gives CASSQPETYYEQYF.

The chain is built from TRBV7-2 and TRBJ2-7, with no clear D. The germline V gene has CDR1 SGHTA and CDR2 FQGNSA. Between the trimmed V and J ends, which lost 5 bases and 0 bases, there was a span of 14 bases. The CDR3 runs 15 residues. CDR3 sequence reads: CASSLFPESSYEQYF. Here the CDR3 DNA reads TGTGCCAGCAGCCTCTTTCCGGAGAGCTCCTACGAGCAGTACTTC.

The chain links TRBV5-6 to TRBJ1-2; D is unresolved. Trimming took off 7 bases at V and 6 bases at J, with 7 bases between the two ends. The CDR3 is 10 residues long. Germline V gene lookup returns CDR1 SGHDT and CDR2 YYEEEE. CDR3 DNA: TGTGCCAGCCTGAGGGATGGCTACACCTTC. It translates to CASLRDGYTF.

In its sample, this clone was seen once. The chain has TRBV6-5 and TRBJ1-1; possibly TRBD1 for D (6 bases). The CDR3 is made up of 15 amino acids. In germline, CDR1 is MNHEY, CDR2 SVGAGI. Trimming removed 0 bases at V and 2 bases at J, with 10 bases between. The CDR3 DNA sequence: TGTGCCAGCAGTTACTCGTCAGGGGCAAACACTGAAGCTTTCTTT. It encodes CASSYSSGANTEAFF.

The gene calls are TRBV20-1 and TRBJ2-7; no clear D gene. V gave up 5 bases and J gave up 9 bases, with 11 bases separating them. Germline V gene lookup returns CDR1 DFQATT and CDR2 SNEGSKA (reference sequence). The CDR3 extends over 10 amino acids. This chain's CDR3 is CSAEDNWQYF. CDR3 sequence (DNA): TGCAGTGCTGAAGACAATTGGCAGTACTTC.

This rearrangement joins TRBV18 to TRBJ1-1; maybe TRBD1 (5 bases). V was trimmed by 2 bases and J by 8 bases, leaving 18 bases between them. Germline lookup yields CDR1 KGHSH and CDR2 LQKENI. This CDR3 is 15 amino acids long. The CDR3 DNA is TGTGCCAGCTCACCAATCGCACTTGGGACTCTCGAAGCTTTCTTT. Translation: CASSPIALGTLEAFF.

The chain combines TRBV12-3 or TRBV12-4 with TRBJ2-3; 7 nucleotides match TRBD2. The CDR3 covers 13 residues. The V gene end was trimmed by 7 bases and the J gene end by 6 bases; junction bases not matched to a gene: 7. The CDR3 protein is CASKGAGLDTQYF. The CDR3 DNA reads TGTGCCAGCAAGGGAGCGGGACTGGATACGCAGTATTTT.

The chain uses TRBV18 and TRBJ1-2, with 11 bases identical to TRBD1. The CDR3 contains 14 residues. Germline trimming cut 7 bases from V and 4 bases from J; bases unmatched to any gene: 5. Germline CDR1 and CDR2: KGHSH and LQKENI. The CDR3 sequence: CASLPGQGVYGYTF. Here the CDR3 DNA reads TGTGCCAGCTTGCCGGGACAGGGGGTCTATGGCTACACCTTC.

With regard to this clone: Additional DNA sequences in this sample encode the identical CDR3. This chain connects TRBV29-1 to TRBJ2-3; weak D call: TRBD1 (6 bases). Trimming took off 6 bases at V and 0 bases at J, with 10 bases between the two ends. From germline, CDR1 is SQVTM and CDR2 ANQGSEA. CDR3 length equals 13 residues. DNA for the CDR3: TGCAGCGTGCGTAGGGGGAGCACAGATACGCAGTATTTT. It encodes CSVRRGSTDTQYF.

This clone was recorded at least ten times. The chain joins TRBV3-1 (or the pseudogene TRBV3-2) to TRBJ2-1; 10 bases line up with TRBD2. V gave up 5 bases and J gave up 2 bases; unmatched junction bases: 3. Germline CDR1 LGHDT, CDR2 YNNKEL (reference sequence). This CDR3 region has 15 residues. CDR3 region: CASSVSGGTYNEQFF. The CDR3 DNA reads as TGTGCCAGCAGCGTTAGCGGGGGGACCTACAATGAGCAGTTCTTC.

CDR3 coding DNA: TGTGCCAGCAGTTTATCGTCAAACTATGGCTACACCTTC. Amino acids: CASSLSSNYGYTF. The chain is built from TRBV27 and TRBJ1-2; D not resolved. CDR3 length equals 13 residues. Germline CDR1 MNHEY, CDR2 SMNVEV (reference sequence). V was pared by 0 bases and J by 2 bases, with 4 bases between.

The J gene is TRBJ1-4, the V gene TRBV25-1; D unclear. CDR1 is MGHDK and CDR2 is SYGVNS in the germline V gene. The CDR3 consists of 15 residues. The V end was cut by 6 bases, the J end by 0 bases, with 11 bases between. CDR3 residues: CASRPNRATNEKLFF. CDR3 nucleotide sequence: TGTGCCAGCAGACCCAACAGAGCAACTAATGAAAAACTGTTTTTT.

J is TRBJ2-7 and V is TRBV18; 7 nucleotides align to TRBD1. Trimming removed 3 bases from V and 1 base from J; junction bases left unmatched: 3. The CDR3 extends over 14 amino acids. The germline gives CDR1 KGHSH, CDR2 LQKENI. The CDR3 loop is CASSPGTASYEQYF. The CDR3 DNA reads TGTGCCAGCTCACCCGGGACAGCGTCCTACGAGCAGTACTTC.

CDR3 amino acids: CASSQESWGVNTGELFF. The CDR3 DNA is TGCGCCAGCAGCCAAGAGTCGTGGGGAGTTAACACCGGGGAGCTGTTTTTT. This chain links TRBV4-1 with TRBJ2-2, with D possibly being TRBD2 (5 bases). Per germline, CDR1 MGHRA and CDR2 YSYEKL. Trimming removed 0 bases from V and 2 bases from J, with 13 bases in between. The CDR3 totals 17 residues.

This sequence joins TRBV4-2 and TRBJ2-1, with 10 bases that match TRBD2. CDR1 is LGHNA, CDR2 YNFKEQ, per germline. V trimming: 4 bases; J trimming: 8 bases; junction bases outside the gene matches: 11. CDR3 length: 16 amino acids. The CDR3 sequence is CASSPRPAGGVDEQFF. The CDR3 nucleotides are TGTGCCAGCAGCCCCCGGCCAGCGGGGGGGGTCGATGAGCAGTTCTTC.

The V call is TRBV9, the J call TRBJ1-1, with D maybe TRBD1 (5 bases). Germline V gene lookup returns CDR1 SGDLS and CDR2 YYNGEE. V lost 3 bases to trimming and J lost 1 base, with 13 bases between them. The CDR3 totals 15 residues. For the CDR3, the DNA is TGTGCCAGCAGCGATTCATGGACATCGAACACTGAAGCTTTCTTT. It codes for CASSDSWTSNTEAFF.

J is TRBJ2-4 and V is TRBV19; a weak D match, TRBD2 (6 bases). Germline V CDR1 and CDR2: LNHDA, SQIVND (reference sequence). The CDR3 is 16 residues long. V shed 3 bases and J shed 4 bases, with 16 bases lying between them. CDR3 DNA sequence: TGTGCCAGTAGTATTTCTCAAGCCGGACTAAAAAACATTCAGTACTTC. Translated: CASSISQAGLKNIQYF.

CDR3 DNA: TGTGCCAGCAGATACAGGGGGTCGGCCACCCAAGAGACCCAGTACTTC. This translates into CASRYRGSATQETQYF. This chain uses TRBV7-8 with TRBJ2-5, with 8 bases matching TRBD1. Unmatched junction bases numbered 10, after V lost 6 bases and J lost 1 base. Germline-derived CDR1 and CDR2 are SGHVS and FQNEAQ. The CDR3 consists of 16 residues.

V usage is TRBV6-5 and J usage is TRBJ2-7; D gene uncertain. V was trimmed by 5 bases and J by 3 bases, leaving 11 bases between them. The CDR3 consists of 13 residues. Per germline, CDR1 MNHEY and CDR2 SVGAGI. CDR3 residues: CASSPVALYEQYF. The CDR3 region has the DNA TGTGCCAGCAGTCCAGTTGCTCTCTACGAGCAGTACTTC.

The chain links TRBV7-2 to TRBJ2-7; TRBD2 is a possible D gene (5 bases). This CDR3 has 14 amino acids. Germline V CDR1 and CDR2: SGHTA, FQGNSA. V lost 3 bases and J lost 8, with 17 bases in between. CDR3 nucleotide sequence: TGTGCCAGCAGCTTCCCGGGGATCTCCTTGAAGCAGTACTTC. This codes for CASSFPGISLKQYF.

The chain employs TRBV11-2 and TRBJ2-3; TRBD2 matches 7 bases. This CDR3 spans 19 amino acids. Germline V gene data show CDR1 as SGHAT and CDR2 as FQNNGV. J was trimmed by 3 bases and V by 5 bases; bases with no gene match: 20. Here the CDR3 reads CASSPLGWLAGEGTDTQYF. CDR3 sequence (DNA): TGTGCCAGCAGCCCCTTAGGGTGGCTCGCGGGGGAGGGGACAGATACGCAGTATTTT.